This is a list of T cell receptor beta chains from one sample in a study of blood T cell repertoires in COVID-19. The protocol was immunoSEQ multiplex PCR, while the TCRdb copy is restricted to in-frame clones and leaves out a portion. The table includes under 300,000 clones, 65% to 90% detected once. Sequenced input: peripheral blood. The receptors shown here come from a woman in her sixties with active or convalescent COVID-19. CDR3s include the opening cysteine and the closing phenylalanine or tryptophan. D genes are given only for firm matches. Size values are once, few and many counts, or a class for expanded clones, and some rows have none.

j_call: TRBJ1-1
clone_size: NA
v_call: TRBV2
d_call: NA
cdr3_aa: CASSVQGVRNTEAFF
cdr3_nt: TGTGCCAGCAGTGTCCAGGGTGTAAGGAACACTGAAGCTTTCTTT

j_call: TRBJ2-3
clone_size: NA
v_call: TRBV18
d_call: TRBD1
cdr3_aa: CASSPTGGATDTQYF
cdr3_nt: TGTGCCAGCTCACCAACAGGGGGCGCCACAGATACGCAGTATTTT

j_call: TRBJ2-2
clone_size: NA
v_call: TRBV7-3
d_call: TRBD1
cdr3_aa: CASSLRALQGTNTGELFF
cdr3_nt: TGTGCCAGCAGCCTACGGGCCTTACAGGGGACGAACACCGGGGAGCTGTTTTTT

j_call: TRBJ1-5
clone_size: NA
v_call: TRBV10-3
d_call: NA
cdr3_aa: CAISDGGGNQPQHF
cdr3_nt: TGTGCCATCAGTGACGGGGGAGGTAATCAGCCCCAGCATTTT

j_call: TRBJ2-3
clone_size: NA
v_call: TRBV6-5
d_call: TRBD1
cdr3_aa: CATARGQDTQYF
cdr3_nt: TGTGCCACCGCAAGGGGGCAGGATACGCAGTATTTT

j_call: TRBJ2-2
clone_size: NA
v_call: TRBV2
d_call: TRBD2
cdr3_aa: CASRRLAGGRSTGELFF
cdr3_nt: TGTGCCAGCAGAAGACTAGCGGGGGGGCGGAGCACCGGGGAGCTGTTTTTT

j_call: TRBJ1-4
clone_size: once
v_call: TRBV5-4
d_call: NA
cdr3_aa: CASSYNRADEKLFF
cdr3_nt: TGTGCCAGCAGCTATAACAGGGCGGATGAAAAACTGTTTTTT

j_call: TRBJ2-3
clone_size: NA
v_call: TRBV11-3
d_call: TRBD1
cdr3_aa: CASSFAGGGGSTDTQYF
cdr3_nt: TGTGCCAGCAGCTTCGCAGGGGGCGGCGGTAGCACAGATACGCAGTATTTT

j_call: TRBJ2-3
clone_size: NA
v_call: TRBV7-8
d_call: NA
cdr3_aa: CASSLASPALEGTDTQYF
cdr3_nt: TGTGCCAGCAGCTTAGCTTCTCCTGCTTTAGAGGGCACAGATACGCAGTATTTT

j_call: TRBJ2-5
clone_size: NA
v_call: TRBV18
d_call: NA
cdr3_aa: CASSTSREGQETQYF
cdr3_nt: TGTGCCAGCTCCACCTCTCGCGAGGGCCAAGAGACCCAGTACTTC

j_call: TRBJ2-5
clone_size: NA
v_call: TRBV2
d_call: NA
cdr3_aa: CAKFSAGGETQYF
cdr3_nt: TGTGCCAAATTTAGCGCAGGCGGTGAGACCCAGTACTTC

j_call: TRBJ2-3
clone_size: NA
v_call: TRBV5-4
d_call: TRBD2
cdr3_aa: CASSLRLAGGTDTQYF
cdr3_nt: TGTGCCAGCAGCTTGCGCCTAGCGGGGGGCACAGATACGCAGTATTTT

j_call: TRBJ1-6
clone_size: NA
v_call: TRBV6-6
d_call: NA
cdr3_aa: CASRFRDSPLHF
cdr3_nt: TGTGCCAGCAGGTTCAGGGATTCACCCCTCCACTTT

j_call: TRBJ2-5
clone_size: NA
v_call: TRBV10-3
d_call: NA
cdr3_aa: CAIRRDFIQETQYF
cdr3_nt: TGTGCCATCAGACGGGACTTCATTCAAGAGACCCAGTACTTC

j_call: TRBJ2-2
clone_size: NA
v_call: TRBV6-6
d_call: TRBD1
cdr3_aa: CASSRFRQGSNTGELFF
cdr3_nt: TGTGCCAGCAGCCGATTCCGACAGGGGTCGAACACCGGGGAGCTGTTTTTT

j_call: TRBJ2-7
clone_size: NA
v_call: TRBV29-1
d_call: TRBD1
cdr3_aa: CSVAGQGGVGTYEQYF
cdr3_nt: TGCAGCGTCGCCGGACAGGGTGGGGTAGGGACCTACGAGCAGTACTTC

j_call: TRBJ2-5
clone_size: NA
v_call: TRBV6-2/TRBV6-3
d_call: TRBD2
cdr3_aa: CASSTLERGLETQYF
cdr3_nt: TGTGCCAGCAGCACCCTCGAGCGGGGTCTAGAGACCCAGTACTTC

j_call: TRBJ2-1
clone_size: once
v_call: TRBV12-2
d_call: NA
cdr3_aa: CASRLVNDLGLALLLEQFF
cdr3_nt: TGTGCAAGTCGCTTAGTAAACGATTTGGGACTAGCCCTGCTTTTGGAGCAGTTCTTC

j_call: TRBJ1-2
clone_size: NA
v_call: TRBV11-3
d_call: TRBD1
cdr3_aa: CASSSDRGYGYTF
cdr3_nt: TGTGCCAGCAGCTCGGACAGGGGCTATGGCTACACCTTC

j_call: TRBJ1-2
clone_size: few
v_call: TRBV4-1
d_call: TRBD1
cdr3_aa: CASSQDPRAGGVYGYTF
cdr3_nt: TGCGCCAGCAGCCAAGATCCCCGGGCAGGGGGCGTGTATGGCTACACCTTC

j_call: TRBJ2-3
clone_size: NA
v_call: TRBV6-5
d_call: TRBD2
cdr3_aa: CASSYSPSGPGYTQYF
cdr3_nt: TGTGCCAGCAGTTACTCCCCTAGCGGCCCCGGTTATACGCAGTATTTT

j_call: TRBJ1-1
clone_size: NA
v_call: TRBV5-6
d_call: TRBD1
cdr3_aa: CASSQGPDRGNTEAFF
cdr3_nt: TGTGCCAGCAGCCAGGGCCCGGACAGGGGGAACACTGAAGCTTTCTTT

j_call: TRBJ2-1
clone_size: NA
v_call: TRBV10-2
d_call: TRBD1
cdr3_aa: CASSERQGSYNEQFF
cdr3_nt: TGCGCCAGCAGTGAGCGACAGGGATCCTACAATGAGCAGTTCTTC

j_call: TRBJ2-1
clone_size: NA
v_call: TRBV6-2/TRBV6-3
d_call: TRBD2
cdr3_aa: CASSPHRLAGNNEQFF
cdr3_nt: TGTGCCAGCAGTCCGCACCGACTAGCGGGGAACAATGAGCAGTTCTTC

j_call: TRBJ2-7
clone_size: NA
v_call: TRBV11-1
d_call: NA
cdr3_aa: CASSLGSAGSYEQYF
cdr3_nt: TGTGCCAGCAGCTTAGGGAGCGCGGGCTCCTACGAGCAGTACTTC

j_call: TRBJ2-1
clone_size: NA
v_call: TRBV3-1/TRBV3-2
d_call: TRBD2
cdr3_aa: CASSLSGGADEQFF
cdr3_nt: TGTGCCAGCAGCCTTAGCGGGGGGGCCGATGAGCAGTTCTTC

j_call: TRBJ2-7
clone_size: NA
v_call: TRBV27
d_call: NA
cdr3_aa: CASSFPGSYEQYF
cdr3_nt: TGTGCCAGCAGTTTCCCCGGGTCCTACGAGCAGTACTTC

j_call: TRBJ2-7
clone_size: NA
v_call: TRBV2
d_call: NA
cdr3_aa: CASSEAPNRPEQYF
cdr3_nt: TGTGCCAGCAGTGAAGCGCCCAACAGGCCCGAGCAGTACTTC

j_call: TRBJ2-4
clone_size: NA
v_call: TRBV5-6
d_call: NA
cdr3_aa: CASSLRDTKNIQYF
cdr3_nt: TGTGCCAGCAGCCTCCGGGACACCAAAAACATTCAGTACTTC

j_call: TRBJ1-2
clone_size: few
v_call: TRBV7-2
d_call: NA
cdr3_aa: CASSSEANYGYTF
cdr3_nt: TGTGCCAGCAGCTCTGAGGCGAACTATGGCTACACCTTC

j_call: TRBJ2-7
clone_size: once
v_call: TRBV7-2
d_call: TRBD2
cdr3_aa: CASSLWASGGYEQYF
cdr3_nt: TGTGCCAGCAGCTTATGGGCTAGCGGGGGCTACGAGCAGTACTTC

j_call: TRBJ2-3
clone_size: few
v_call: TRBV4-2
d_call: TRBD2
cdr3_aa: CASSQEPLAGGMDTQYF
cdr3_nt: TGTGCCAGCAGCCAAGAGCCCCTAGCGGGGGGGATGGATACGCAGTATTTT

j_call: TRBJ2-5
clone_size: NA
v_call: TRBV9
d_call: TRBD2
cdr3_aa: CASSGRTSAETQYF
cdr3_nt: TGTGCCAGCAGCGGAAGGACTAGCGCAGAGACCCAGTACTTC

j_call: TRBJ2-7
clone_size: NA
v_call: TRBV7-6
d_call: TRBD2
cdr3_aa: CASSLGGGANYEQYF
cdr3_nt: TGTGCCAGCAGCTTAGGCGGGGGGGCGAACTACGAGCAGTACTTC

j_call: TRBJ1-1
clone_size: few
v_call: TRBV10-3
d_call: TRBD1
cdr3_aa: CAISEDWTGGAFF
cdr3_nt: TGTGCCATCAGTGAAGATTGGACAGGGGGAGCTTTCTTT

j_call: TRBJ2-7
clone_size: few
v_call: TRBV5-6
d_call: NA
cdr3_aa: CASSIRGYEQYF
cdr3_nt: TGTGCCAGCAGCATCCGGGGCTACGAGCAGTACTTC

j_call: TRBJ1-2
clone_size: NA
v_call: TRBV5-1
d_call: NA
cdr3_aa: CASSSDSRGYGYTF
cdr3_nt: TGCGCCAGCAGCTCGGACAGCAGAGGCTATGGCTACACCTTC

j_call: TRBJ2-3
clone_size: NA
v_call: TRBV18
d_call: NA
cdr3_aa: CASSPPSIGDTQYF
cdr3_nt: TGTGCCAGCTCACCACCCAGTATTGGTGATACGCAGTATTTT

j_call: TRBJ2-1
clone_size: NA
v_call: TRBV7-8
d_call: TRBD2
cdr3_aa: CASSLGVRASGGLFNEQFF
cdr3_nt: TGTGCCAGCAGCTTAGGGGTCCGTGCTAGCGGGGGTCTCTTCAATGAGCAGTTCTTC

j_call: TRBJ1-5
clone_size: NA
v_call: TRBV19
d_call: TRBD1
cdr3_aa: CASSIGDRGTQHF
cdr3_nt: TGTGCCAGTAGTATAGGGGACAGGGGGACCCAGCATTTT

j_call: TRBJ2-4
clone_size: NA
v_call: TRBV7-3
d_call: NA
cdr3_aa: CASSADGTPQNIQYF
cdr3_nt: TGTGCCAGCAGCGCTGACGGGACACCCCAAAACATTCAGTACTTC

j_call: TRBJ2-5
clone_size: NA
v_call: TRBV2
d_call: NA
cdr3_aa: CASSEARRTGSPGEETQYF
cdr3_nt: TGTGCCAGCAGTGAAGCAAGGAGGACCGGGTCCCCTGGGGAAGAGACCCAGTACTTC

j_call: TRBJ1-5
clone_size: few
v_call: TRBV7-5
d_call: NA
cdr3_aa: CARSLRRNQPQHF
cdr3_nt: TGTGCCAGAAGCTTAAGGAGAAATCAGCCCCAGCATTTT

j_call: TRBJ1-2
clone_size: NA
v_call: TRBV6-5
d_call: NA
cdr3_aa: CASSSTGGGNYGYTF
cdr3_nt: TGTGCCAGCAGTTCGACCGGAGGAGGCAACTATGGCTACACCTTC

j_call: TRBJ1-1
clone_size: NA
v_call: TRBV4-1
d_call: NA
cdr3_aa: CASSQPRSDAARDTEAFF
cdr3_nt: TGCGCCAGCAGCCAACCCCGGTCGGATGCGGCACGGGACACTGAAGCTTTCTTT

j_call: TRBJ1-4
clone_size: NA
v_call: TRBV7-9
d_call: NA
cdr3_aa: CASSLGSGNEKLFF
cdr3_nt: TGTGCCAGCAGCTTAGGGTCCGGGAATGAAAAACTGTTTTTT